Here is one T cell receptor (beta chain) with its context. This record comes from a study of T cells after yellow fever vaccination. The V and J ends lost 7 bases and 4 bases respectively, with 11 bases between them. The CDR3 spans 13 residues. Germline lookup yields CDR1 LGHNA and CDR2 YNFKEQ. UMIs were added to TCR cDNA along with a universal primer site when it was made by 5'RACE template switching. TCRdb reprocessed the 5' RACE reads with MiXCR, giving one entry per CDR3 protein. In the table there are about 160,000 distinct CDR3 sequences, less than 9% of which are singletons. This material consisted of CD4+ T cells sorted from PBMCs, taken about 5 days after the first yellow fever vaccination. This chain connects TRBV4-2 to TRBJ1-3; D is undetermined. The receptor was derived from a man between 18 and 35 years old who received the YFV17D yellow fever vaccine. For the CDR3, the DNA is TGTGCCAGCAACTCGGACGTCGGAAACACCATATATTTT. Its translation: CASNSDVGNTIYF.